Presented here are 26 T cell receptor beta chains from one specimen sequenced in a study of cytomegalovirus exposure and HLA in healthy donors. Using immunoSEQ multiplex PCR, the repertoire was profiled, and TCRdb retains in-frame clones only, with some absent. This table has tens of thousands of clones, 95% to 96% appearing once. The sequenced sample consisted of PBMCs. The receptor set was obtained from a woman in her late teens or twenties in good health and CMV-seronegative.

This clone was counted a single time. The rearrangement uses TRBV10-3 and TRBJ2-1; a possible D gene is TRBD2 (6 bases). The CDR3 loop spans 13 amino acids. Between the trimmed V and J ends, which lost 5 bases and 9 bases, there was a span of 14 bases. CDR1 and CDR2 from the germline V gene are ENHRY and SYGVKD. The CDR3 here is CAISRGAGSEQFF. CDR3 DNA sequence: TGTGCCATCAGTCGAGGAGCGGGCAGTGAGCAGTTCTTC.

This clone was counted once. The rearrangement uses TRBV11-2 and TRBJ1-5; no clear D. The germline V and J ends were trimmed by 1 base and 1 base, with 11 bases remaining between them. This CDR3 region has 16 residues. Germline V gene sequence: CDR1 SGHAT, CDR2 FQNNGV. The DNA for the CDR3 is TGTGCCAGCAGCTTAGGTGGGCCGGAAAGCAATCAGCCCCAGCATTTT. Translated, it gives CASSLGGPESNQPQHF.

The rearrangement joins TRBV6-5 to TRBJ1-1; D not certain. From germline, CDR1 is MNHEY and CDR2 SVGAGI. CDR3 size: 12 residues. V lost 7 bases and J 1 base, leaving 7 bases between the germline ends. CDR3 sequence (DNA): TGTGCCAGCAAAACAGCGAACACTGAAGCTTTCTTT. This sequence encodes CASKTANTEAFF.

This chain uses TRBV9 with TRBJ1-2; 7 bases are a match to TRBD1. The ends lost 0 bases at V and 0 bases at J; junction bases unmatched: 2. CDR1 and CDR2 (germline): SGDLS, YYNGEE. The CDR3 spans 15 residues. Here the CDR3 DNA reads TGTGCCAGCAGCGTAGCTACAGGGGCTAACTATGGCTACACCTTC. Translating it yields CASSVATGANYGYTF.

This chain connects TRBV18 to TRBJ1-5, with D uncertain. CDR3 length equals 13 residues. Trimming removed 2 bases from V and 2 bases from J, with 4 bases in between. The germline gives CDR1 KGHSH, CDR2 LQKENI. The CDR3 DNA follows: TGTGCCAGCTCACCAAGAGGCAATCAGCCCCAGCATTTT. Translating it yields CASSPRGNQPQHF.

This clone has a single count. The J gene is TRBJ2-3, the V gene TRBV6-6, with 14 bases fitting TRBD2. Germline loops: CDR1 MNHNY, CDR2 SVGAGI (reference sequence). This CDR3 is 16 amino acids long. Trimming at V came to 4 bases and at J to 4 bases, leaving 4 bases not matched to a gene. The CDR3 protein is CASSSGLAGVPDTQYF. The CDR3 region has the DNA TGTGCCAGCAGTTCGGGACTAGCGGGAGTACCAGATACGCAGTATTTT.

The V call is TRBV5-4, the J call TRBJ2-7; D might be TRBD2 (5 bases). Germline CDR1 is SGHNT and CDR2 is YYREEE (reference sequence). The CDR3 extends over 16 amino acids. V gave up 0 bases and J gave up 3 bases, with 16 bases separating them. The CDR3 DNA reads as TGTGCCAGCAGCTTGGATTTGGACTCGCGCAACTACGAGCAGTACTTC. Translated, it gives CASSLDLDSRNYEQYF. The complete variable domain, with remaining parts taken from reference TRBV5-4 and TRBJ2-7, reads ETGVTQSPTHLIKTRGQQVTLRCSSQSGHNTVSWYQQALGQGPQFIFQYYREEENGRGNFPPRFSGLQFPNYSSELNVNALELDDSALYLCASSLDLDSRNYEQYFGPGTRLTVT.

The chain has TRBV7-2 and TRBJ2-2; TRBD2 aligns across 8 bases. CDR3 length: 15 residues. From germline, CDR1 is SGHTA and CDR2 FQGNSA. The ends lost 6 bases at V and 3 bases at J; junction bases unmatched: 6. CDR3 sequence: CASSWGLGDTGELFF. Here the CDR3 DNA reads TGTGCCAGCAGTTGGGGACTAGGGGACACCGGGGAGCTGTTTTTT.

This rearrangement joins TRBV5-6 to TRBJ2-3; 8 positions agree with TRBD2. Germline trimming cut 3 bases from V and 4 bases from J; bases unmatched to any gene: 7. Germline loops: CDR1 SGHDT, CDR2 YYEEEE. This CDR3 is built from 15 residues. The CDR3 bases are TGTGCCAGCAGCTCAGCGGGGGCCCCGGCAGATACGCAGTATTTT. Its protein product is CASSSAGAPADTQYF.

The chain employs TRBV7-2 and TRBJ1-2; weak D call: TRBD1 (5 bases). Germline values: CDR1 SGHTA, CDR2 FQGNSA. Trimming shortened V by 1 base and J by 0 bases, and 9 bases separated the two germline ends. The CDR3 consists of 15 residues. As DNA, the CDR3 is TGTGCCAGCAGCTTAGATGCAGGGACTAACTATGGCTACACCTTC. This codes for CASSLDAGTNYGYTF.

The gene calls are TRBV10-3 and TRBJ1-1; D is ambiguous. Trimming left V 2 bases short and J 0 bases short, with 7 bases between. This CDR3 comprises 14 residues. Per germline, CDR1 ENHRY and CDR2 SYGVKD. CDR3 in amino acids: CAISELRLNTEAFF. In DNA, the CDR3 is TGTGCCATCAGTGAGCTCAGGCTGAACACTGAAGCTTTCTTT.

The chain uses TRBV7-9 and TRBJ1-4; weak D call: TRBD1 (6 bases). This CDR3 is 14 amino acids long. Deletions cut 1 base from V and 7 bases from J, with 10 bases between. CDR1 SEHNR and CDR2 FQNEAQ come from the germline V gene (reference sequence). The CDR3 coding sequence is TGTGCCAGCAGCTTAGGGGTACAGGGTGAAAAACTGTTTTTT. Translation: CASSLGVQGEKLFF.

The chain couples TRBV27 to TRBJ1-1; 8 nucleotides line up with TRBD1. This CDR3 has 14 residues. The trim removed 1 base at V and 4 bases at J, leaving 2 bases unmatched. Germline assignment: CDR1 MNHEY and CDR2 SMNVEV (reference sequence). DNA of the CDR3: TGTGCCAGCAGTTTATTTACAGGGGGCACTGAAGCTTTCTTT. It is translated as CASSLFTGGTEAFF.

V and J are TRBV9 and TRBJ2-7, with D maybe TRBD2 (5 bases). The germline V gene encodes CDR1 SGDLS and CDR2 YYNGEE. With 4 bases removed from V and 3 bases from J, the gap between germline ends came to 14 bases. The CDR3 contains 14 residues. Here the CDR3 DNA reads TGTGCCAGCAGCCCAAGAGGGCAAGACTACGAGCAGTACTTC. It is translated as CASSPRGQDYEQYF.

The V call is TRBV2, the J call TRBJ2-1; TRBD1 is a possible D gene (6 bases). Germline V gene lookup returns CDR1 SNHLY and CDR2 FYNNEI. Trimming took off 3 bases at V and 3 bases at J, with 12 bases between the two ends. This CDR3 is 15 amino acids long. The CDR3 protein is CASSDRTDRYNEQFF. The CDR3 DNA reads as TGTGCCAGCAGTGATAGGACAGACCGCTACAATGAGCAGTTCTTC. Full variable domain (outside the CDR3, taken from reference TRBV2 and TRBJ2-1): EPEVTQTPSHQVTQMGQEVILRCVPISNHLYFYWYRQILGQKVEFLVSFYNNEISEKSEIFDDQFSVERPDGSNFTLKIRSTKLEDSAMYFCASSDRTDRYNEQFFGPGTRLTVL.

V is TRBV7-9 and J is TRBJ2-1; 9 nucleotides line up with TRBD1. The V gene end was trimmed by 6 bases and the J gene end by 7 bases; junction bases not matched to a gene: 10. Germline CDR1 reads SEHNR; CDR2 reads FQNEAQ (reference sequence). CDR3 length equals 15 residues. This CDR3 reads CASSSPGQGDNEQFF. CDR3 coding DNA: TGTGCCAGCAGTTCACCGGGACAGGGAGATAATGAGCAGTTCTTC.

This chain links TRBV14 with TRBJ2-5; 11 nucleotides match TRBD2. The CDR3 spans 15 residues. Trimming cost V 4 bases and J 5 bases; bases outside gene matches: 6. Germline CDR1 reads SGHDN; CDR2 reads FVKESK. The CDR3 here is CASSPTSGSYETQYF. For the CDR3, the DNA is TGTGCCAGCAGCCCTACTAGCGGGAGTTATGAGACCCAGTACTTC.

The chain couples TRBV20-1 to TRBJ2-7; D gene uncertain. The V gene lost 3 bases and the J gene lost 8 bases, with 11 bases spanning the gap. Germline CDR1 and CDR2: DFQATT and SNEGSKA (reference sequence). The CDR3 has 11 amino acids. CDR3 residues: CSASPLEKQYF. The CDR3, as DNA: TGCAGTGCTAGCCCCCTCGAGAAGCAGTACTTC.

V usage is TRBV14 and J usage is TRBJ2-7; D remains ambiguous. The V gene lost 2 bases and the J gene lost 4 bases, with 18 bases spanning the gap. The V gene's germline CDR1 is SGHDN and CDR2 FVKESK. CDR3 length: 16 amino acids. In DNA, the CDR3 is TGTGCCAGCAGCCAACTGGGCCACCCCGCCTCTTACGAGCAGTACTTC. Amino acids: CASSQLGHPASYEQYF.

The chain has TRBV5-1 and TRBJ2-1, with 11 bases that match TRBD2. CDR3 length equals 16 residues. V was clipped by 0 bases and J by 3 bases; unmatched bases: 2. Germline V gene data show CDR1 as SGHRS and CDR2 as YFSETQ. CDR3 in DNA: TGCGCCAGCAGCTTGGAAGGGACTAGCGGCTACAATGAGCAGTTCTTC. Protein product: CASSLEGTSGYNEQFF.

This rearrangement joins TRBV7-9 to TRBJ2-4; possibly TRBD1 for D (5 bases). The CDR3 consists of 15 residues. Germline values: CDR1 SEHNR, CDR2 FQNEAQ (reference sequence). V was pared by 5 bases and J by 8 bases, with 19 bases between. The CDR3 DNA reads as TGTGCCAGCAGCCCTAAGGTACAGGAAAAAGACATTCAGTACTTC. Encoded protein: CASSPKVQEKDIQYF. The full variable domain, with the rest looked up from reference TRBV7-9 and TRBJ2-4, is DTGVSQNPRHKITKRGQNVTFRCDPISEHNRLYWYRQTLGQGPEFLTYFQNEAQLEKSRLLSDRFSAERPKGSFSTLEIQRTEQGDSAMYLCASSPKVQEKDIQYFGAGTRLSVL.

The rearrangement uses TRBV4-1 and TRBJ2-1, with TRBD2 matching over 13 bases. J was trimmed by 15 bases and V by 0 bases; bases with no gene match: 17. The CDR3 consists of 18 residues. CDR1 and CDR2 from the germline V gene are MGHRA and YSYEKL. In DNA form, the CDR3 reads TGCGCCAGCAGCCAAGATCTCTTCGGACTAGCGGGAGTTGTGACGCTGTTCTTC. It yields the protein CASSQDLFGLAGVVTLFF.

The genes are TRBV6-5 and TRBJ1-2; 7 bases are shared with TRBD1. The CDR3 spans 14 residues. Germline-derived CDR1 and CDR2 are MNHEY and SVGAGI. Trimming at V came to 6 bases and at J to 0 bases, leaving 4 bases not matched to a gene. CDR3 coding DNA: TGTGCCAGCAGCAGGGGGTTAGCTAACTATGGCTACACCTTC. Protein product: CASSRGLANYGYTF.

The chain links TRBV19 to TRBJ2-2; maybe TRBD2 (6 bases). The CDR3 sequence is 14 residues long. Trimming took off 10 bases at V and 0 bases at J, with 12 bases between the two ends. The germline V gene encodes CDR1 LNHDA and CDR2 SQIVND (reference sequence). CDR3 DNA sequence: TGTGCCACCAGGCGGGGTCCGAACACCGGGGAGCTGTTTTTT. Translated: CATRRGPNTGELFF. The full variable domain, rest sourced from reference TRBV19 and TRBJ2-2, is DGGITQSPKYLFRKEGQNVTLSCEQNLNHDAMYWYRQDPGQGLRLIYYSQIVNDFQKGDIAEGYSVSREKKESFPLTVTSAQKNPTAFYLCATRRGPNTGELFFGEGSRLTVL.

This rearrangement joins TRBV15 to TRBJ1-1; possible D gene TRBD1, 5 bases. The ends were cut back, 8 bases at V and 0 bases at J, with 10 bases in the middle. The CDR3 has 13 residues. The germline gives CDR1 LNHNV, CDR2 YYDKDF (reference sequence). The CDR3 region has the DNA TGTGCCACCGTGGGGCAGTTGAACACTGAAGCTTTCTTT. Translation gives CATVGQLNTEAFF.

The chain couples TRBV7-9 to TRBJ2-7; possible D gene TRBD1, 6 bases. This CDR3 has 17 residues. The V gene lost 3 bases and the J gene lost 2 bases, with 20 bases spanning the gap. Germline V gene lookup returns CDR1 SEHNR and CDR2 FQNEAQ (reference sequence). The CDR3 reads CASSFRVEQGRPYEQYF. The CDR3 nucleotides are TGTGCCAGCAGCTTCCGAGTGGAGCAGGGGCGACCCTACGAGCAGTACTTC.